A selection of T cell receptor beta chains follows, all from one sample in a study of cytomegalovirus exposure and HLA in healthy donors. Profiled with immunoSEQ multiplex PCR; TCRdb holds only in-frame clones, not every one. The data contain 71,000 or so clones, 85% to 95% of them seen just once; the ten biggest clones take up 1.4%. Sequencing was carried out using PBMCs. Receptor source: a man younger than 30 in good health and CMV-seropositive. Each CDR3 is given with its conserved first and last residue. The order of the fields is J gene, V gene, D gene, clone size, CDR3 protein, CDR3 DNA. The D gene is left open where the match is weak. Only some rows state a clone size, as once, few, many or a class for expanded clones.

>TRBJ2-3|TRBV13|-|-
CASSFRGLTTDTQYF
TGTGCCAGCAGCTTCCGGGGTCTCACCACAGATACGCAGTATTTT
>TRBJ2-4|TRBV6-1|TRBD2|-
CASEPLGTIENIQYF
TGTGCCAGCGAGCCCCTCGGGACTATAGAAAACATTCAGTACTTC
>TRBJ1-2|TRBV30|TRBD1|-
CAWSHSRDRGIYGYTF
TGTGCCTGGAGCCATTCCCGGGACAGGGGGATCTATGGCTACACCTTC
>TRBJ2-7|TRBV11-2|TRBD2|-
CASSLVAQGASGREYEQYF
TGTGCCAGCAGCTTAGTCGCCCAGGGGGCTAGCGGGAGGGAATACGAGCAGTACTTC
>TRBJ1-6|TRBV30|TRBD1|once
CNRGNSPLHF
TGTAACAGGGGTAATTCACCCCTCCACTTT
>TRBJ2-1|TRBV30|TRBD2|-
CAWRTSGSYNEQFF
TGTGCCTGGAGAACTAGCGGCTCCTACAATGAGCAGTTCTTC
>TRBJ1-4|TRBV5-1|-|-
CASSLRQVATNEKLFF
TGCGCCAGCAGCTTGAGACAGGTGGCAACTAATGAAAAACTGTTTTTT
>TRBJ1-1|TRBV11-2|-|-
CASSLGQGGNTEAFF
TGTGCCAGCAGCTTAGGTCAGGGTGGTAACACTGAAGCTTTCTTT
>TRBJ2-7|TRBV10-3|TRBD1|-
CATQGPGTGTNEQYF
TGTGCCACCCAGGGTCCGGGGACAGGGACTAACGAGCAGTACTTC
>TRBJ2-5|TRBV6-1|-|-
CASSEWGGVQETQYF
TGTGCCAGCAGTGAGTGGGGCGGGGTCCAAGAGACCCAGTACTTC
>TRBJ1-2|TRBV14|-|-
CASSPPGGRNYGYTF
TGTGCCAGCAGCCCCCCGGGAGGGAGAAACTATGGCTACACCTTC
>TRBJ1-6|TRBV27|-|-
CASSFLRHPNSPLHF
TGTGCCAGCAGTTTCTTGAGACACCCCAATTCACCCCTCCACTTT
>TRBJ2-1|TRBV5-4|TRBD2|-
CASSLSGTSGGSSYNEQFF
TGTGCCAGCAGCTTGTCGGGGACTAGCGGGGGAAGTTCCTACAATGAGCAGTTCTTC
>TRBJ1-2|TRBV28|TRBD1|-
CASREQGDPNYGYTF
TGTGCCAGCAGGGAACAGGGGGACCCTAACTATGGCTACACCTTC
>TRBJ2-1|TRBV5-4|TRBD2|-
CASSSGTSGALIGQFF
TGTGCCAGCAGCTCCGGGACTAGCGGGGCCCTAATAGGGCAGTTCTTC
>TRBJ1-6|TRBV18|-|-
CASSPPGSPLHF
TGTGCCAGCTCACCACCCGGTTCACCCCTCCACTTT
>TRBJ2-7|TRBV27|-|-
CASSLKHSYEQYF
TGTGCCAGCAGTTTAAAACATTCCTACGAGCAGTACTTC
>TRBJ1-1|TRBV5-1|-|-
CASSAEGSTEAFF
TGCGCCAGCAGCGCGGAGGGGTCCACTGAAGCTTTCTTT
>TRBJ2-3|TRBV6-4|TRBD1|few
CASSESDRGETDTQYF
TGTGCCAGCAGTGAATCCGACAGGGGAGAAACAGATACGCAGTATTTT
>TRBJ2-7|TRBV5-4|-|-
CASSPKVGEEIRTYEQYF
TGTGCCAGCAGCCCAAAGGTTGGGGAAGAGATCAGGACTTACGAGCAGTACTTC
>TRBJ2-7|TRBV6-1|-|-
CASRQGSYEQYF
TGTGCCAGCAGGCAGGGTTCGTACGAGCAGTACTTC
>TRBJ1-2|TRBV6-1|-|-
CASSHGGPSPYGYTF
TGTGCCAGCAGTCACGGGGGGCCCTCCCCCTATGGCTACACCTTC
>TRBJ2-2|TRBV11-2|-|-
CASSNLAFGTGELFF
TGTGCCAGCAGCAATCTCGCTTTCGGCACCGGGGAGCTGTTTTTT
>TRBJ2-7|TRBV12-5|TRBD2|-
CASGSRLAGPEQYF
TGTGCTAGTGGCTCCCGACTAGCGGGGCCCGAGCAGTACTTC
>TRBJ2-1|TRBV9|-|-
CASSVGPGESEQFF
TGTGCCAGCAGCGTAGGGCCGGGGGAAAGTGAGCAGTTCTTC
>TRBJ2-2|TRBV19|-|-
CASSPRLGPTGELFF
TGTGCCAGTAGCCCACGACTAGGGCCCACCGGGGAGCTGTTTTTT
>TRBJ2-5|TRBV10-3|TRBD1|-
CAISESRTGRIQETQYF
TGTGCCATCAGTGAGTCGAGGACAGGGAGAATACAAGAGACCCAGTACTTC
>TRBJ2-3|TRBV29-1|-|-
CSDTTDTQYF
TGCAGCGATACTACAGATACGCAGTATTTT
>TRBJ2-1|TRBV5-1|TRBD2|once
CASSAGLAGAYNEQFF
TGCGCCAGCAGCGCCGGACTAGCGGGGGCTTACAATGAGCAGTTCTTC
>TRBJ1-5|TRBV7-9|-|-
CASSLGLGQPQHF
TGTGCCAGCAGCTTAGGTCTAGGTCAGCCCCAGCATTTT
>TRBJ1-5|TRBV10-3|-|few
CAIMGTQGEPQHF
TGTGCCATCATGGGCACGCAAGGGGAGCCCCAGCATTTT
>TRBJ2-2|TRBV19|-|-
CASSIGFARVRDTGELFF
TGTGCCAGTAGTATAGGTTTCGCACGGGTCCGGGACACCGGGGAGCTGTTTTTT